This TCR beta chain was captured by sequencing in a study of T cells in Graves' hyperthyroidism and ophthalmopathy. With 2 bases removed from V and 8 bases from J, the gap between germline ends came to 12 bases. The V gene's germline CDR1 is SGHTA and CDR2 FQGTGA. The CDR3 extends over 13 amino acids. It was uncontrolled infection, other autoimmune disease, pregnancy or lactation that excluded patients. Cells are PBMCs isolated from roughly 10 ml of fresh blood. RNA transcripts yielded amplified TCR beta CDR3 regions. Using the HTBI primer set, a first-round RT-PCR was run on the TCR CDR3. TCRdb reanalysed the multiplex PCR reads using MiXCR and keeps one entry per CDR3 protein. The sample consists of about 160,000 distinct CDR3 sequences, 9.4% of them appearing once. This clonotype was seen many times.

This receptor was taken from a woman aged 18 to 35 with Graves' hyperthyroidism that later progressed to Graves' ophthalmopathy. The sample was blood. The chain links TRBV7-3 to TRBJ1-1, with D possibly TRBD1 on 6 matching bases. The CDR3 loop is CASSLERGREAFF. The CDR3 DNA reads TGTGCCAGCAGCTTAGAGAGGGGGAGAGAAGCTTTCTTT.